Presented here are 18 T cell receptor beta chains from one specimen sequenced in a study of T cells after posttransplantation cyclophosphamide. TCRdb's copy holds only in-frame clones and misses some; the assay was immunoSEQ multiplex PCR. The sample lists 51,000 or so clones; roughly 92% were seen once. Sequencing was done on a sample of PBMCs. Receptors originate from a woman aged 30 to 39 in good health and a related stem cell transplant donor.

This clone was picked up one time. Here the CDR3 reads CASSRLGAPGTQYF. CDR3 nucleotide sequence: TGTGCCAGCAGTCGACTAGGGGCCCCCGGTACGCAGTATTTT. This rearrangement joins TRBV7-2 to TRBJ2-3, with D possibly matching TRBD2 (6 bases). CDR1 and CDR2 from the germline V gene are SGHTA and FQGNSA. The CDR3 has 14 amino acids. V lost 6 bases, J lost 8 bases, and 18 bases lay in between.

The genes are TRBV28 and TRBJ1-1; 7 positions match TRBD1. This CDR3 is built from 14 residues. From germline, CDR1 is MDHEN and CDR2 SYDVKM. V lost 8 bases to trimming and J lost 1 base; unmatched junction nucleotides: 7. CDR3: CASLSGQPNTEAFF. In nucleotides, the CDR3 is TGTGCCAGCCTATCGGGACAGCCGAACACTGAAGCTTTCTTT.

The CDR3 region has the DNA TGTGCCAGCAGCCAAGAGGGGGCGCCCGATGGCTACACCTTC. This translates into CASSQEGAPDGYTF. V gene TRBV16 combines with J gene TRBJ1-2; the match to TRBD1 covers 7 bases. Germline V gene lookup returns CDR1 KGHSY and CDR2 FQNENV. The CDR3 runs 14 residues. J gave up 6 bases and V 2 bases, and 6 bases lay outside the gene matches.

The V call is TRBV28, the J call TRBJ1-2, with a weak D call TRBD1 (6 bases). CDR1 and CDR2 from the germline V gene are MDHEN and SYDVKM. V lost 7 bases, J lost 8 bases, and 14 bases lay in between. The CDR3 length is 12 residues. CDR3 region: CASKWDGGGYTF. In nucleotides, the CDR3 is TGTGCCAGCAAGTGGGATGGGGGCGGCTACACCTTC.

A remark on this clone: The sample has other DNA sequences that encode this CDR3 too. V and J are TRBV14 and TRBJ2-7; D gene uncertain. From germline, CDR1 is SGHDN and CDR2 FVKESK. The CDR3 is made up of 13 amino acids. Trimming left V 1 base short and J 1 base short, with 5 bases between. CDR3 sequence reads: CASSQVRSYEQYF. The CDR3 bases are TGTGCCAGCAGCCAAGTGAGGTCCTACGAGCAGTACTTC.

The gene calls are TRBV4-1 and TRBJ2-7; D is possibly TRBD1 (5 bases). Trimming cost V 2 bases and J 2 bases, with 25 bases left between them. This CDR3 contains 19 residues. Germline V gene sequence: CDR1 MGHRA, CDR2 YSYEKL. CDR3 DNA sequence: TGCGCCAGCAGCCAATTTAGTCTAATAACCCAGGGCTTCCCCTACGAGCAGTACTTC. Translation gives CASSQFSLITQGFPYEQYF.

This chain connects TRBV5-8 to TRBJ1-5, with TRBD1 as a possible D gene (6 bases). The ends were cut back, 4 bases at V and 1 base at J, with 15 bases in the middle. This CDR3 spans 16 amino acids. Germline CDR1 SGHTS, CDR2 YDEGEE. The CDR3 DNA reads TGTGCCAGCAGCCCCGTGCGGGGGGCAAGCAATCAGCCCCAGCATTTT. It translates to CASSPVRGASNQPQHF. Full variable domain (missing parts from reference TRBV5-8 and TRBJ1-5): EAGVTQSPTHLIKTRGQQATLRCSPISGHTSVYWYQQALGLGLQFLLWYDEGEERNRGNFPPRFSGRQFPNYSSELNVNALELEDSALYLCASSPVRGASNQPQHFGDGTRLSIL.

The chain joins TRBV2 to TRBJ1-2; 12 bases align to TRBD1. The CDR3 extends over 14 amino acids. CDR1 and CDR2 from the germline V gene are SNHLY and FYNNEI. V lost 11 bases, J lost 4 bases, and 8 bases stayed unmatched. As DNA, the CDR3 is TGTGCCGGCGGGACAGGGGGCGCTCCCTATGGCTACACCTTC. It codes for CAGGTGGAPYGYTF.

The rearrangement uses TRBV4-1 and TRBJ2-1; 7 nucleotides line up with TRBD1. Germline-derived CDR1 and CDR2 are MGHRA and YSYEKL. This CDR3 spans 13 amino acids. V lost 4 bases to trimming and J lost 7 bases; unmatched junction nucleotides: 4. This CDR3 is CASSRQGWNEQFF. CDR3 DNA sequence: TGCGCCAGCAGCCGACAGGGCTGGAATGAGCAGTTCTTC.

The chain carries TRBV10-1 and TRBJ1-6, with D perhaps TRBD1 (5 bases). From germline, CDR1 is WNHNN and CDR2 SYGVQD (reference sequence). The V end was cut by 3 bases, the J end by 5 bases, with 11 bases between. This CDR3 comprises 15 residues. CDR3 bases: TGCGCCAGCAGTGATCACAGGACGAATAATTCACCCCTCCACTTT. Its translation: CASSDHRTNNSPLHF.

This sequence joins TRBV5-4 and TRBJ2-1; 8 bases are shared with TRBD2. The CDR3 runs 16 residues. Germline-derived CDR1 and CDR2 are SGHNT and YYREEE (reference sequence). The V and J ends lost 0 bases and 3 bases, in that order; junction bases with no gene match: 5. In DNA, the CDR3 is TGTGCCAGCAGCTTGGGTAGCGGGGTCCTCTACAATGAGCAGTTCTTC. This gives the protein CASSLGSGVLYNEQFF.

The V and J genes are TRBV4-1 and TRBJ2-1, with 14 bases matching TRBD2. Per the germline V gene, CDR1 is MGHRA and CDR2 is YSYEKL. V dropped 1 base and J dropped 8; count of bases not matched to a gene: 4. CDR3 length: 16 amino acids. CDR3 protein: CASSQGTSGGLDEQFF. CDR3 nucleotides: TGCGCCAGCAGCCAAGGGACTAGCGGGGGGCTGGATGAGCAGTTCTTC.

The chain couples TRBV28 to TRBJ1-5, with 10 bases lining up with TRBD1. The CDR3 has 16 residues. The junction had 9 bases not matched to a gene; V was cut back by 6 bases and J by 4 bases. Germline V gene sequence: CDR1 MDHEN, CDR2 SYDVKM. CDR3 sequence (DNA): TGTGCCAGCAGGACCCCGGGACAGGGGTCTAATCAGCCCCAGCATTTT. Translated, it gives CASRTPGQGSNQPQHF.

The rearrangement links TRBV29-1 to TRBJ2-1; TRBD2 matches 7 bases. CDR3 size: 15 residues. Germline CDR1 and CDR2: SQVTM and ANQGSEA. V lost 5 bases to trimming and J lost 9 bases; unmatched junction nucleotides: 16. The DNA for the CDR3 is TGCAGCGTTAAGCGGGGCAATAGACGGGAAGGTGAGCAGTTCTTC. Translated: CSVKRGNRREGEQFF.

The gene calls are TRBV14 and TRBJ2-7; D might be TRBD2 (5 bases). CDR3 length: 14 amino acids. Per germline, CDR1 SGHDN and CDR2 FVKESK. V was pared by 4 bases and J by 2 bases, with 12 bases between. The CDR3 protein is CASSRETGTYEQYF. The CDR3 region has the DNA TGTGCCAGCAGCCGGGAGACGGGGACCTACGAGCAGTACTTC.

The chain employs TRBV10-3 and TRBJ2-3; a weak D match, TRBD2 (5 bases). Deletions cut 7 bases from V and 2 bases from J, with 13 bases between. CDR3 size: 14 residues. Germline V CDR1 and CDR2: ENHRY, SYGVKD. The CDR3, as DNA: TGTGCCATCAAACCGGACTTAGACACAGATACGCAGTATTTT. Protein sequence: CAIKPDLDTDTQYF.

The rearrangement links TRBV27 to TRBJ2-2; 7 nucleotides align to TRBD1. The J segment lost 6 bases and the V segment lost 8 bases, leaving 6 bases of the junction unmatched. CDR3 length: 13 amino acids. The germline gives CDR1 MNHEY, CDR2 SMNVEV (reference sequence). CDR3 loop: CASGDRFAGELFF. CDR3 nucleotides: TGTGCCAGCGGGGACAGATTTGCCGGGGAGCTGTTTTTT.

This chain joins TRBV11-3 and TRBJ2-3, with no clear D. CDR3 length: 14 amino acids. Germline loops: CDR1 SGHNT, CDR2 YENEEA. The V gene lost 3 bases and the J gene lost 0 bases, with 7 bases spanning the gap. The CDR3 sequence is CASSLAASTDTQYF. CDR3 nucleotide sequence: TGTGCCAGCAGCTTGGCGGCAAGCACAGATACGCAGTATTTT.